This T cell receptor beta chain was retrieved from a study of cytomegalovirus exposure and HLA in healthy donors. Study-wide findings and caveats: The authors later found TCR association rates varying by HLA locus, with DRB1 most and HLA-C fewest. Whilst most TCR sequences proved rare, a subset of public TCRs occurred across many donors.

Unrecorded immune exposures were likely, despite nominal health at sampling. PCR used 60 Vbeta primers and 13 Jbeta primers. Measured with immunoSEQ multiplex PCR; TCRdb has only the in-frame clones, and not every one. The top ten hold about 4.7% of the sample, which has 78,000 or so clones, around 60% seen once. CDR1 is MDHEN, CDR2 SYDVKM, per germline. There are 16 residues in the CDR3. Trimming took 7 bases from V and 4 from J, leaving 20 bases between them. Comment on this clone: Its antigen remains unknown.

What was sequenced was PBMCs. The J gene is TRBJ1-5, the V gene TRBV28; D perhaps matches TRBD1 (6 bases). This receptor was identified in a male donor in good health and CMV-seropositive. CDR3 protein: CASNLRGQPGNQPQHF. CDR3 coding DNA: TGTGCCAGCAATCTTCGCGGACAGCCTGGGAATCAGCCCCAGCATTTT.